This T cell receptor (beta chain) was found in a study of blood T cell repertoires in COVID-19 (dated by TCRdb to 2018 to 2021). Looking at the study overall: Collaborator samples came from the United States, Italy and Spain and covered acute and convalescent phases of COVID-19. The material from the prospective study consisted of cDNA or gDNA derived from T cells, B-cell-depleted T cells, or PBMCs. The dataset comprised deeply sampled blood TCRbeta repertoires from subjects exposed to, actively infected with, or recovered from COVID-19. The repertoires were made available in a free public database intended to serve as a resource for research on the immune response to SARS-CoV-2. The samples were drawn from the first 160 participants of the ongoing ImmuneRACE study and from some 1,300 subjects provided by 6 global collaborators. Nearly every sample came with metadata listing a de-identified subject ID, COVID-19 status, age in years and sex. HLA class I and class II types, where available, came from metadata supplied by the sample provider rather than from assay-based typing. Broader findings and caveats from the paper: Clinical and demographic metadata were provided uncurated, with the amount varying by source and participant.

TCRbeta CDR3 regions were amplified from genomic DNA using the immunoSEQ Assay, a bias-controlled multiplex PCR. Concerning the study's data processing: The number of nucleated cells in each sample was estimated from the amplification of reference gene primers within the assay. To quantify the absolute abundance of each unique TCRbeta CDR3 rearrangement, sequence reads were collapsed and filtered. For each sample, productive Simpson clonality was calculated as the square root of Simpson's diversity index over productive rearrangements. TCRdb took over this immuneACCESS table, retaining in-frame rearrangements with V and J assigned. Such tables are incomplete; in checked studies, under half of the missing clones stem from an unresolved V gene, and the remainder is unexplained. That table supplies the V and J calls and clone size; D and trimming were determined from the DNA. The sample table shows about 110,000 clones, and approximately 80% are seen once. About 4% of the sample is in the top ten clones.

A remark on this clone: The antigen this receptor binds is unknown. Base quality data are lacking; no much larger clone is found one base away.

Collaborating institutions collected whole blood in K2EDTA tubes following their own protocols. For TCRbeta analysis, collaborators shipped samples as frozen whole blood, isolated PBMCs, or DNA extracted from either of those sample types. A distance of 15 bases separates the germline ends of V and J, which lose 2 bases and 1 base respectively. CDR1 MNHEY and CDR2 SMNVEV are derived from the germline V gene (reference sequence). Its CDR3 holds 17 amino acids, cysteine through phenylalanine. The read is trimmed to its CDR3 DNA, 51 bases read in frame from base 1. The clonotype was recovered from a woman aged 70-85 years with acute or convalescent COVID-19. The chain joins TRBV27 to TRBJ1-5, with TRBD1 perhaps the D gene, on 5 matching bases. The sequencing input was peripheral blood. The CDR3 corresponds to CASSLGAGPGSNQPQHF. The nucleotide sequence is TGTGCCAGCAGTTTAGGGGCCGGCCCTGGAAGCAATCAGCCCCAGCATTTT.